This is a list of T cell receptor beta chains from one sample in a study of T cell responses to AZD1222 COVID-19 vaccine. Only in-frame clones appear in the TCRdb table, and some are missing; sequencing was by immunoSEQ multiplex PCR. The sample holds approximately 130,000 clones, 80% to 90% seen once. The sequencing used peripheral blood, collected 28 days after the second AZD1222 dose. These receptors were taken from an adult who received the AZD1222 COVID-19 vaccine. Both conserved end residues are part of each CDR3. Each record gives: clone size, D gene, J gene, V gene, CDR3 protein, CDR3 DNA. A D gene is named only where the DNA matches it firmly. The listing skips clone size in some rows; elsewhere it reads once, few, many or a size class.

.,.,TRBJ2-3,TRBV5-1,CASSRGDTQYF,TGCGCCAGCAGCCGAGGGGATACGCAGTATTTT
.,TRBD1,TRBJ1-2,TRBV19,CASSPGDRSGGYTF,TGTGCCAGTAGCCCTGGGGACAGATCGGGGGGCTACACCTTC
.,.,TRBJ1-5,TRBV11-2,CASSPEGEQPQHF,TGTGCCAGCAGCCCCGAGGGCGAGCAGCCCCAGCATTTT
.,.,TRBJ1-1,TRBV10-1,CASSESDVGPTEAFF,TGCGCCAGCAGCGAGTCCGACGTCGGGCCCACTGAAGCTTTCTTT
.,.,TRBJ1-1,TRBV7-9,CASSLAQGMITEAFF,TGTGCCAGCAGCTTAGCACAGGGAATGATAACTGAAGCTTTCTTT
medium-sized,.,TRBJ2-1,TRBV6-2/TRBV6-3,CASSYSSLGANEQFF,TGTGCCAGCAGTTACTCTTCATTAGGGGCCAATGAGCAGTTCTTC
.,.,TRBJ2-7,TRBV5-1,CASSLAAARSSYEQYF,TGCGCCAGCAGCCTTGCAGCGGCGCGAAGCTCCTACGAGCAGTACTTC
.,TRBD1,TRBJ2-1,TRBV5-6,CASSLQGLWHEQFF,TGTGCCAGCAGCTTACAGGGGTTGTGGCATGAGCAGTTCTTC
once,.,TRBJ1-1,TRBV13,CASSELSFTEAFF,TGTGCCAGCAGCGAACTGAGCTTCACTGAAGCTTTCTTT
.,.,TRBJ1-1,TRBV18,CASSPLSGVGNTEAFF,TGTGCCAGCTCACCACTTTCCGGGGTCGGGAACACTGAAGCTTTCTTT
.,TRBD2,TRBJ2-1,TRBV5-8,CASTFRGGYNEQFF,TGTGCCAGCACCTTCCGCGGGGGGTACAATGAGCAGTTCTTC
.,.,TRBJ2-6,TRBV4-2,CASSQGQGVSGANVLTF,TGTGCCAGCAGCCAAGGGCAGGGCGTCTCTGGGGCCAACGTCCTGACTTTC
.,.,TRBJ1-2,TRBV27,CASDVRGRVRWDGYTF,TGTGCCAGCGACGTCCGGGGCAGGGTTAGATGGGATGGCTACACCTTC
.,TRBD2,TRBJ2-5,TRBV5-4,CASSLVGGKETQYF,TGTGCCAGCAGCTTGGTGGGGGGGAAAGAGACCCAGTACTTC
.,.,TRBJ1-5,TRBV18,CASSRRDNQPQHF,TGTGCCAGCTCACGGCGAGATAATCAGCCCCAGCATTTT
.,.,TRBJ2-7,TRBV29-1,CSVEGRGGSYEQYF,TGCAGCGTTGAAGGTCGCGGTGGTTCCTACGAGCAGTACTTC
.,TRBD2,TRBJ2-1,TRBV3-1/TRBV3-2,CASSPQGLASNEQFF,TGTGCCAGCAGCCCTCAGGGACTAGCGTCCAATGAGCAGTTCTTC
.,.,TRBJ1-1,TRBV3-1/TRBV3-2,CASSQSPGYTEAFF,TGTGCCAGCAGCCAATCTCCAGGATACACTGAGGCTTTCTTT
once,.,TRBJ2-7,TRBV5-1,CASSSRPEPYEQYF,TGCGCCAGCAGCTCGAGGCCCGAACCTTACGAGCAGTACTTC
once,.,TRBJ1-4,TRBV19,CASSIWPVGEKLFF,TGTGCCAGTAGTATATGGCCCGTGGGCGAAAAACTGTTTTTT
.,.,TRBJ1-6,TRBV4-3,CASSQARGPPNSPLHF,TGCGCCAGCAGCCAAGCCCGAGGCCCACCTAATTCACCCCTCCACTTT
.,.,TRBJ2-1,TRBV3-1/TRBV3-2,CASSQEGRGSSYNEQFF,TGTGCCAGCAGCCAAGAGGGTCGGGGGAGCTCCTACAATGAGCAGTTCTTC
.,.,TRBJ2-7,TRBV9,CASSITGHFSYEQYF,TGTGCCAGCAGCATTACGGGACACTTCTCCTACGAGCAGTACTTC
.,.,TRBJ1-1,TRBV20-1,CSASRRTNTEAFF,TGCAGTGCTAGTCGTCGGACGAACACTGAAGCTTTCTTT
.,.,TRBJ1-2,TRBV3-1/TRBV3-2,CASSQGFYGYTF,TGTGCCAGCAGCCAGGGATTCTATGGCTACACCTTC
.,.,TRBJ1-6,TRBV5-4,CASSLEPNSPLHF,TGTGCCAGCAGCTTGGAACCTAATTCACCCCTCCACTTT
.,TRBD2,TRBJ2-5,TRBV7-9,CASRSLAGGSETQYF,TGTGCCAGCAGGTCTCTAGCGGGAGGGTCAGAGACCCAGTACTTC
.,TRBD1,TRBJ1-2,TRBV29-1,CSAPGQAEAGGYTF,TGCAGCGCCCCGGGACAGGCGGAGGCCGGCGGCTACACCTTC
.,TRBD1,TRBJ1-2,TRBV10-3,CAISAGQGAKKGDYGYTF,TGTGCCATCAGCGCCGGACAGGGGGCGAAAAAGGGCGACTATGGCTACACCTTC
few,TRBD1,TRBJ1-1,TRBV27,CASSAGQGETEAFF,TGTGCCAGCAGTGCGGGACAGGGTGAAACTGAAGCTTTCTTT
.,TRBD1,TRBJ1-2,TRBV13,CASSLGTGDGYGYTF,TGTGCCAGCAGCCTGGGGACAGGGGATGGCTATGGCTACACCTTC
.,.,TRBJ1-4,TRBV4-1,CASSQDGGAPGEKLFF,TGCGCCAGCAGCCAAGATGGAGGGGCCCCGGGTGAAAAACTGTTTTTT
.,TRBD1,TRBJ1-2,TRBV29-1,CSVEDRDRARYGYTF,TGCAGCGTTGAAGATAGGGACAGGGCTCGGTATGGCTACACCTTC
.,.,TRBJ2-7,TRBV19,CASRDSHEQYF,TGTGCCAGCCGAGACAGCCACGAGCAGTACTTC
.,.,TRBJ1-6,TRBV7-9,CASSYLRGSYNSPLHF,TGTGCCAGCAGCTACTTGAGGGGCTCCTATAATTCACCCCTCCACTTT
.,.,TRBJ2-2,TRBV6-4,CASSRQGDTGELFF,TGTGCCAGCAGTCGTCAGGGCGACACCGGGGAGCTGTTTTTT
.,.,TRBJ1-5,TRBV6-5,CASKDRYGNQPQHF,TGTGCCAGCAAAGACAGGTACGGCAATCAGCCCCAGCATTTT
.,.,TRBJ1-5,TRBV21-1,CASSKGPMPYSNQPQHF,TGTGCCAGCAGCAAAGGACCCATGCCTTATAGCAATCAGCCCCAGCATTTT
.,TRBD2,TRBJ2-2,TRBV11-2,CASSPTIAGYTGELFF,TGTGCCAGCAGTCCTACGATAGCGGGCTACACCGGGGAGCTGTTTTTT
.,.,TRBJ1-5,TRBV30,CAWSEDSNQPQHF,TGTGCCTGGAGTGAAGATAGCAATCAGCCCCAGCATTTT
.,.,TRBJ1-5,TRBV28,CASSTLGQPQHF,TGTGCCAGCAGCACATTGGGTCAGCCCCAGCATTTT
.,TRBD2,TRBJ2-1,TRBV27,CASSSRLAGNNEQFF,TGTGCCAGCAGTTCGCGACTAGCGGGGAACAATGAGCAGTTCTTC
.,.,TRBJ1-1,TRBV10-2,CASSVGLEVRF,TGCGCCAGCAGTGTAGGGCTGGAGGTCCGCTTT
.,.,TRBJ2-3,TRBV5-1,CASSSRGGGLPDTQYF,TGCGCCAGCAGCTCCCGCGGGGGCGGCCTCCCAGATACGCAGTATTTT